This T cell receptor beta chain was obtained from a study of blood T cell repertoires in COVID-19 (dated by TCRdb to the early 2020s). Broadly, across the study: Collaborator samples came from the United States, Italy and Spain and covered acute and convalescent phases of COVID-19. The samples were drawn from two sources: the first 160 participants of the ongoing ImmuneRACE study, and 1,200 or so subjects contributed by 6 global collaborators. HLA class I and class II types, where available, came from metadata supplied by the sample provider rather than from assay-based typing. Sample metadata almost always included a de-identified subject ID, COVID-19 status, age in years and sex. Deeply sampled blood TCRbeta repertoires from subjects exposed to, actively infected with, or recovered from COVID-19 were included in the dataset. A freely available public database, intended as a resource for researchers studying the immune response to SARS-CoV-2, is where the repertoires were released. The material from the prospective study consisted of cDNA or gDNA derived from T cells, B-cell-depleted T cells, or PBMCs. Study-wide conclusions, independent of this receptor: Clinical and demographic metadata were provided uncurated, with the amount varying by source and participant.

A second Seattle source provided samples from volunteer blood donors who had recovered from COVID-19. The collaborating institutions used their own protocols to collect whole blood in K2EDTA tubes. For TCRbeta analysis, collaborators shipped samples in one of three forms: frozen whole blood, isolated PBMCs, or DNA extracted from either of those sample types. On this clone: Its antigen remains undetermined. No much larger clone is present one base from it, and per-base qualities are unavailable.

A distance of 21 bases separates the germline ends of V and J, which lose 6 bases and 7 bases respectively. For CDR1 and CDR2, the germline V gene (reference sequence) lists MNHEY and SMNVEV. The CDR3 spans 15 residues, from the cysteine through the phenylalanine. The retained sequence is limited to the CDR3, 45 bases, with the frame set at the first base. TCRbeta CDR3 regions were amplified from genomic DNA using the immunoSEQ Assay, a bias-controlled multiplex PCR. The paper's processing steps were these. The number of nucleated cells in each sample was estimated from the amplification of reference gene primers within the assay. To quantify the absolute abundance of each unique TCRbeta CDR3 rearrangement, sequence reads were collapsed and filtered. Productive Simpson clonality was computed per sample as the square root of Simpson's diversity index over productive rearrangements. Here the immuneACCESS table is served through TCRdb, limited to in-frame sequences with V and J called. Missing clones are a known gap in these copies; in checked studies unresolved V genes cover under half, and the rest lacks a known reason. The V and J calls and clone size are taken from that table; D and trimming were inferred from the DNA. In this sample the table shows 250,000 to 300,000 clones, around 90% of which occur a single time. The ten biggest clones cover roughly 2% of the sample.

Sequences were obtained from peripheral blood. The V and J segments used are TRBV27 and TRBJ1-2; no D gene call is confident. The sequence derives from a woman aged 45-65 years who had recovered from COVID-19. The CDR3 in this case is CASSSPRSRGSGYTF. The DNA reads TGTGCCAGCAGCTCCCCGCGGTCGCGAGGATCTGGCTACACCTTC.